A selection of T cell receptor beta chains follows, all from one sample in a study of cytotoxic CD8 clonotypes in ibrutinib-treated CLL. TCRdb's copy holds only in-frame clones and misses some; the assay was immunoSEQ multiplex PCR. The sample shows approximately 130,000 clones, 84% of them seen only once. Sequencing was performed on PBMCs, taken after 24 months of ibrutinib treatment. These receptors originate from a human donor with chronic lymphocytic leukemia. Each CDR3 is given with its conserved first and last residue. The D gene is left open where the match is weak. Size is omitted from some rows. Given values are once, few, many or a class for expanded clones.

V: TRBV6-5; J: TRBJ2-1; size: -; D: -; DNA: TGTGCCAGTGCCGAGGACTCCAACGGGAGCAATGAGCAGTTCTTC; CDR3: CASAEDSNGSNEQFF
V: TRBV30; J: TRBJ2-1; size: -; D: TRBD1; DNA: TGTGCCTGGAGTGTCTCCCAGGGGGCTTACTACAATGAGCAGTTCTTC; CDR3: CAWSVSQGAYYNEQFF
V: TRBV18; J: TRBJ2-2; size: -; D: -; DNA: TGTGCCAGCTCACCCTTCACAGGGACCAGGAACGGGGAGCTGTTTTTT; CDR3: CASSPFTGTRNGELFF
V: TRBV12-5; J: TRBJ2-7; size: -; D: -; DNA: TGTGCTAGTGGTTTGCCCTCCGAGGGCGAGCAGTACTTC; CDR3: CASGLPSEGEQYF
V: TRBV6-6; J: TRBJ1-5; size: once; D: -; DNA: TGTGCCAGCAGTTACTCGGGGAGGGACAATCAGCCCCAGCATTTT; CDR3: CASSYSGRDNQPQHF
V: TRBV4-2; J: TRBJ2-1; size: -; D: -; DNA: TGTGCCAGCAGCCAAGCGCGTGACAGCAACTACAATGAGCAGTTCTTC; CDR3: CASSQARDSNYNEQFF
V: TRBV5-4; J: TRBJ2-7; size: -; D: TRBD1; DNA: TGTGCCAGCAGCTTTTGGGATAACCGGGACAGGGGGACTTACGAGCAGTACTTC; CDR3: CASSFWDNRDRGTYEQYF
V: TRBV9; J: TRBJ2-1; size: -; D: -; DNA: TGTGCCAGCAGCGTAGAAATAGGGGTCTACAATGAGCAGTTCTTC; CDR3: CASSVEIGVYNEQFF
V: TRBV29-1; J: TRBJ1-1; size: -; D: -; DNA: TGCAGCGTAGCTTGGGGAACTGAAGCTTTCTTT; CDR3: CSVAWGTEAFF
V: TRBV7-9; J: TRBJ1-1; size: -; D: TRBD1; DNA: TGTGCCAGCAGCTCGGGACAGGGTGTTTTATTCGAAGCTTTCTTT; CDR3: CASSSGQGVLFEAFF
V: TRBV18; J: TRBJ1-3; size: -; D: TRBD1; DNA: TGTGCCAGCTCACCGCCGGGACAGTTCTCTGGAAACACCATATATTTT; CDR3: CASSPPGQFSGNTIYF
V: TRBV9; J: TRBJ1-2; size: -; D: TRBD1; DNA: TGTGCCAGCAGCGTGGGACAGGCCGGTGGCTACACCTTC; CDR3: CASSVGQAGGYTF
V: TRBV7-8; J: TRBJ1-4; size: -; D: -; DNA: TGTGCCAGCACCCAACGGGGGGGGGAAAAACTGTTTTTT; CDR3: CASTQRGGEKLFF
V: TRBV25-1; J: TRBJ2-7; size: -; D: TRBD1; DNA: TGTGCCAGCGGGGACAGGGGCTACGAGCAGTACTTC; CDR3: CASGDRGYEQYF
V: TRBV7-2; J: TRBJ2-7; size: -; D: -; DNA: TGTGCCAGCAGCTTAGCCAGGGGGGAACCGTACTTC; CDR3: CASSLARGEPYF
V: TRBV9; J: TRBJ2-1; size: -; D: -; DNA: TGTGCCAGCAGCGTAGGAGGGGGGAGGAACAATGAGCAGTTCTTC; CDR3: CASSVGGGRNNEQFF
V: TRBV5-4; J: TRBJ2-7; size: -; D: -; DNA: TGTGCCAGCAGCCCGAAAGGGGGAATGAACGGCGAGCAGTACTTC; CDR3: CASSPKGGMNGEQYF
V: TRBV28; J: TRBJ2-7; size: -; D: -; DNA: TGTGCCAGCAGTTCACAGAGCTCCTACGAGCAGTACTTC; CDR3: CASSSQSSYEQYF
V: TRBV4-1; J: TRBJ1-4; size: -; D: -; DNA: TGCGCCAGCAGCCAAGCTTCCTTGCAGAATACTAATGAAAAACTGTTTTTT; CDR3: CASSQASLQNTNEKLFF
V: TRBV15; J: TRBJ1-5; size: -; D: -; DNA: TGTGCCACCAGCACCCTTAACAGGGTTTTGAGCAATCAGCCCCAGCATTTT; CDR3: CATSTLNRVLSNQPQHF
V: TRBV28; J: TRBJ1-4; size: -; D: TRBD1; DNA: TGTGCCAGCAGTTTATCGGACAGGGACGAAAAACTGTTTTTT; CDR3: CASSLSDRDEKLFF
V: TRBV7-2; J: TRBJ1-2; size: -; D: -; DNA: TGTGCCAGCAGCCCGAGGGGAAACTATGGCTACACCTTC; CDR3: CASSPRGNYGYTF
V: TRBV5-1; J: TRBJ1-1; size: -; D: -; DNA: TGCGCCAGCAGCTTGGAGGTGACAGGGAACACTGAAGCTTTCTTT; CDR3: CASSLEVTGNTEAFF
V: TRBV11-2; J: TRBJ2-2; size: many; D: -; DNA: TGTGCCAGCAGCTTAAGGGCTAGACGAACCGGGGAGCTGTTTTTT; CDR3: CASSLRARRTGELFF
V: TRBV6-6; J: TRBJ1-1; size: -; D: -; DNA: TGTGCCAGCAGTTACTCAGTCGAGAGTGAAGCTTTCTTT; CDR3: CASSYSVESEAFF
V: TRBV10-1; J: TRBJ1-2; size: few; D: TRBD1; DNA: TGCGCCAGCAGTGAGAGGGACAGTAGATCTGCTAACTATGGCTACACCTTC; CDR3: CASSERDSRSANYGYTF
V: TRBV4-1; J: TRBJ1-2; size: -; D: -; DNA: TGCGCCAGCAGCCAACCGCAGGGTCCGGGCTCTGGCTATGGCTACACCTTC; CDR3: CASSQPQGPGSGYGYTF
V: TRBV6-6; J: TRBJ1-1; size: once; D: -; DNA: TGTGCCAGCAGTTACTCGATACAATTTACTGAAGCTTTCTTT; CDR3: CASSYSIQFTEAFF
V: TRBV5-4; J: TRBJ2-3; size: -; D: -; DNA: TGTGCCAGCAGCTTAAAGACAGGACGATTCACAGATACGCAGTATTTT; CDR3: CASSLKTGRFTDTQYF
V: TRBV30; J: TRBJ2-5; size: once; D: -; DNA: TGTGCCTGGAGTGTACTATCAGGGAGGGGGGAGACCCAGTACTTC; CDR3: CAWSVLSGRGETQYF
V: TRBV28; J: TRBJ2-1; size: -; D: TRBD2; DNA: TGTGCCAGCAGACTAGCGGGGGGCTCCTACAATGAGCAGTTCTTC; CDR3: CASRLAGGSYNEQFF
V: TRBV19; J: TRBJ2-1; size: -; D: TRBD1; DNA: TGTGCCAGTAGTCTTCCGGACAGGGTAAAGTGGTTCTTC; CDR3: CASSLPDRVKWFF
V: TRBV7-6; J: TRBJ1-2; size: -; D: -; DNA: TGTGCCAGCAGCTTAGGGGGGGGTTCTTTTAACTATGGCTACACCTTC; CDR3: CASSLGGGSFNYGYTF
V: TRBV5-1; J: TRBJ1-1; size: -; D: TRBD1; DNA: TGCGCCAGCAGCCCAGGGACAGGGAGGAGGAACACTGAAGCTTTCTTT; CDR3: CASSPGTGRRNTEAFF
V: TRBV7-2; J: TRBJ1-6; size: -; D: TRBD1; DNA: TGTGCCAGCAGCCAAAGGACAGGCTATTCACCCCTCCACTTT; CDR3: CASSQRTGYSPLHF
V: TRBV29-1; J: TRBJ1-3; size: -; D: -; DNA: TGCAGCGTTGTGTTATCCCGCTCTGGAAACACCATATATTTT; CDR3: CSVVLSRSGNTIYF
V: TRBV19; J: TRBJ2-4; size: -; D: TRBD2; DNA: TGTGCCACCACCCGGGGGAGGGATTTGAACATTCAGTACTTC; CDR3: CATTRGRDLNIQYF
V: TRBV6-5; J: TRBJ2-2; size: few; D: -; DNA: TGTGCCAGCAGTCGAGGCGGGGAGCTGTTTTTT; CDR3: CASSRGGELFF
V: TRBV10-3; J: TRBJ1-5; size: few; D: TRBD1; DNA: TGTGCCATCAGTGGATCACAGGGGGGTCAGCCCCAGCATTTT; CDR3: CAISGSQGGQPQHF
V: TRBV6-1; J: TRBJ1-5; size: -; D: -; DNA: TGTGCCAGCAGCGAAAGTCGGGGCAACAATCAGCCCCAGCATTTT; CDR3: CASSESRGNNQPQHF
V: TRBV11-1; J: TRBJ2-3; size: -; D: TRBD2; DNA: TGTGCCAGCAGCTTTAAGACTAGCGGGGGGATAGATACGCAGTATTTT; CDR3: CASSFKTSGGIDTQYF
V: TRBV19; J: TRBJ2-1; size: -; D: -; DNA: TGTGCCAGTAGTATCAAGGGGCAGCAGTTCTTC; CDR3: CASSIKGQQFF
V: TRBV5-4; J: TRBJ2-7; size: once; D: TRBD1; DNA: TGTGCCAGCAGCGGGGACAGGGTGGGCTACGAGCAGTACTTC; CDR3: CASSGDRVGYEQYF
V: TRBV5-6; J: TRBJ1-2; size: once; D: TRBD1; DNA: TGTGCCAGCAGCCTACAACGGACAGGGGCCTTTTTGCGCTACACCTTC; CDR3: CASSLQRTGAFLRYTF
V: TRBV7-2; J: TRBJ1-1; size: -; D: -; DNA: TGTGCCAGCAGCTTACGGGGGGAACGCGCTGAAGCTTTCTTT; CDR3: CASSLRGERAEAFF